Sequencing of this T cell receptor (beta chain) was carried out in a study of shared clonotypes between healthy human individuals. Only in-frame clones appear in the TCRdb table, and some are missing; sequencing was by immunoSEQ multiplex PCR. This sample has roughly 1,500,000 clones, with about 98.5% found just once. This CDR3 spans 14 amino acids. After removal of 4 bases from V and 3 bases from J, the junction contained 6 bases not matched to a gene. The V gene's germline CDR1 is SGHDN and CDR2 FVKESK. Input material: naive CD4+ T cells sorted from blood. Noted subset: CD45RA+ positively selected. This TCR was recovered from a man in his thirties or forties in good health. The chain links TRBV14 to TRBJ2-7, with 7 nucleotides matching TRBD1. As DNA, the CDR3 is TGTGCCAGCAGCCTCTGGGACAGTCACTACGAGCAGTACTTC. It yields the protein CASSLWDSHYEQYF.